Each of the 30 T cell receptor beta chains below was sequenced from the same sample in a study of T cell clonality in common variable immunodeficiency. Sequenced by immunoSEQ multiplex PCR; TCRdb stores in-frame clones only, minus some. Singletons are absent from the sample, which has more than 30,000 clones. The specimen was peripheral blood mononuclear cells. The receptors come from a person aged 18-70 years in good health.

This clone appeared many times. The part of the CDR3 DNA that was read is TGCGCCAGCAGCCCGGACAGGGATGGC. It is translated as CASSPDRDG. The entire CDR3 sequence reads CASSPDRDGYTF. The chain has TRBV5-1 and TRBJ1-2; 8 bases fit TRBD1. The CDR3 end lies 3 residues beyond the end of the read and is filled in from the germline J gene. V lost 4 bases and J lost 6; bases outside the gene matches: 2. The CDR3 loop spans 12 amino acids. The V gene's germline CDR1 is SGHRS and CDR2 YFSETQ.

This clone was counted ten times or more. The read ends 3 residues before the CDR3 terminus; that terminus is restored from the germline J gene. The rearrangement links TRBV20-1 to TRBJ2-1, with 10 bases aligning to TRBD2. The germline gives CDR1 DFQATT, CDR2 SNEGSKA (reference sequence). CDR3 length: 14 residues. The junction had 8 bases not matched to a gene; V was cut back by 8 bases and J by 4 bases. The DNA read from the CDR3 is TGCAGTTCTTACATAGCGGGGGGATACAATGAG. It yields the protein CSSYIAGGYNE. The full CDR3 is CSSYIAGGYNEQFF.

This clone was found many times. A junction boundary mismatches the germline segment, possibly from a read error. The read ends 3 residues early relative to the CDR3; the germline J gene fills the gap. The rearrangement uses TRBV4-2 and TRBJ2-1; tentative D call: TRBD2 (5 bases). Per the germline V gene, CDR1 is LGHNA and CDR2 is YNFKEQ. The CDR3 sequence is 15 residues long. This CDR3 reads CASSQDLDFYNEQFF. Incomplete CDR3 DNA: TGCGCCAGCAGCCAAGATCTGGACTTCTACAATGAG.

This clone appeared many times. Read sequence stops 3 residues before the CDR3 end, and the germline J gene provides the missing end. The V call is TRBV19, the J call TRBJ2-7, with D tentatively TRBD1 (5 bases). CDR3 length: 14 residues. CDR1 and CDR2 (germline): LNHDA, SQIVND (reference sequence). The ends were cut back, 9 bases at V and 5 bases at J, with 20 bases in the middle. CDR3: CASSRLPGLNEQYF. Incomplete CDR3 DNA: TGTGCCAGCTCTCGACTTCCAGGGCTCAACGAG.

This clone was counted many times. The CDR3 region is CAWTQGQVVNYGYTF. CDR3 bases read: TGTGCCTGGACCCAGGGACAGGTCGTAAACTATGGC. The rearrangement uses TRBV30 and TRBJ1-2, with 8 bases that match TRBD1. The read stops 3 residues short of the end of the CDR3; the missing end is completed from the germline J gene. The CDR3 runs to 15 residues. CDR1 is GTSNPN, CDR2 SVGIG, per germline (reference sequence). V dropped 4 bases and J dropped 2; count of bases not matched to a gene: 9.

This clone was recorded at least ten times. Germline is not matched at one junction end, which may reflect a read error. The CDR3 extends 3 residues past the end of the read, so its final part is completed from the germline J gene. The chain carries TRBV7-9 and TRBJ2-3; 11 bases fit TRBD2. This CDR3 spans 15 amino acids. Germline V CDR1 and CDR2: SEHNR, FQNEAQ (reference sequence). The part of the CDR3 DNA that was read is TGTGCCAGCAGTTTAGGGACTAGCGGTTCAGATACG. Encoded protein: CASSLGTSGSDT. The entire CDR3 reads CASSLGTSGSDTQYF.

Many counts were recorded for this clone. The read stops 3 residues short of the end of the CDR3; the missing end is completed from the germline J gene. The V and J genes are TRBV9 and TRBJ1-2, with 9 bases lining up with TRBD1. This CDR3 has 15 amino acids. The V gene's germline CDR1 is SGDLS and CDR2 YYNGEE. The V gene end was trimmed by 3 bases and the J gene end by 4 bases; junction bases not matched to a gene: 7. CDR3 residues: CASSGRQGDVYGYTF. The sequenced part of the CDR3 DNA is TGTGCCAGCAGCGGTCGACAGGGGGATGTCTATGGC.

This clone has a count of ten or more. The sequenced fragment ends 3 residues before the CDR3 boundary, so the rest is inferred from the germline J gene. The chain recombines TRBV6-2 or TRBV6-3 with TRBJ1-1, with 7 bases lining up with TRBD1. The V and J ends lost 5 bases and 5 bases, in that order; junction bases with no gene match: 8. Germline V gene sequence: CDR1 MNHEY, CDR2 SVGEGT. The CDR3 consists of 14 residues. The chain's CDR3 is CASSPIDRETEAFF. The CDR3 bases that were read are TGTGCCAGCAGTCCGATCGACAGGGAAACTGAA.

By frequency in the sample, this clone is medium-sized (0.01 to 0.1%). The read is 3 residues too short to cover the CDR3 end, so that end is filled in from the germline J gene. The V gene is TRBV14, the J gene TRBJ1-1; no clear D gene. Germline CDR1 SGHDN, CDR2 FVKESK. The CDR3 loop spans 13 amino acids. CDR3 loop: CASSQITRLPAFF. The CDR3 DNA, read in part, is TGTGCCAGCAGCCAAATAACCAGGCTTCCA.

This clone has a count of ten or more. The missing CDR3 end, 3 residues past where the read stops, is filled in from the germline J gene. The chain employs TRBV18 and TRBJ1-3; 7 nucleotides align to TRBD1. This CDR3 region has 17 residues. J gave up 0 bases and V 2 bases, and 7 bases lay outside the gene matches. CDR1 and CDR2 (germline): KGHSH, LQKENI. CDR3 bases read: TGTGCCAGCTCACCAAGACGAGGGGGCGCCTCTGGAAACACC. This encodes CASSPRRGGASGNT. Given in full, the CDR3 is CASSPRRGGASGNTIYF.

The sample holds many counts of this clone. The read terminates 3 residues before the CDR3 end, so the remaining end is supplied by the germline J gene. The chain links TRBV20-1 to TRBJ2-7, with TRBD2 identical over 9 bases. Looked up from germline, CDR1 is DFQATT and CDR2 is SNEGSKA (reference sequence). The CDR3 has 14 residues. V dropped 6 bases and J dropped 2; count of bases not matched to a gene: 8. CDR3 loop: CSARKSGRTYEQYF. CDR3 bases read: TGCAGTGCGCGAAAGAGCGGGAGGACCTACGAG.

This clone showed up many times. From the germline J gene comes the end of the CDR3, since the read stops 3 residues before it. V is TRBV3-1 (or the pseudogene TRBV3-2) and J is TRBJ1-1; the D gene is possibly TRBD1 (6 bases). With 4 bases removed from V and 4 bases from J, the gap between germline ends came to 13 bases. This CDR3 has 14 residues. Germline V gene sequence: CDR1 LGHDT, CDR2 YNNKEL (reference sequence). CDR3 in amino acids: CASSLLRGGTEAFF. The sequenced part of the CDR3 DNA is TGTGCCAGCAGCCTGCTGAGGGGGGGCACTGAA.

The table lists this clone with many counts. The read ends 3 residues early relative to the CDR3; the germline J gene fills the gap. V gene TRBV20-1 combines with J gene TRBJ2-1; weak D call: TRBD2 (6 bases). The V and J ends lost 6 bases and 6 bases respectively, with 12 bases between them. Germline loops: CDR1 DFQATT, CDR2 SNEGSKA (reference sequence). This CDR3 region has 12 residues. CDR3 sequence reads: CSAGLRSNEQFF. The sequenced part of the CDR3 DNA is TGCAGTGCGGGACTTCGATCCAATGAG.

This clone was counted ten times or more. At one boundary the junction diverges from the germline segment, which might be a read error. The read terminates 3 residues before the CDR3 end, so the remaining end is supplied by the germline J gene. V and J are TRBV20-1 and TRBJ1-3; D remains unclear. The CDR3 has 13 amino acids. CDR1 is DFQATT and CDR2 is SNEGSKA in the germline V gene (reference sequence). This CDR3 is CSTRKPSGNTIYF. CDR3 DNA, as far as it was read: TGCAGTACTAGAAAGCCCTCTGGAAACACC.

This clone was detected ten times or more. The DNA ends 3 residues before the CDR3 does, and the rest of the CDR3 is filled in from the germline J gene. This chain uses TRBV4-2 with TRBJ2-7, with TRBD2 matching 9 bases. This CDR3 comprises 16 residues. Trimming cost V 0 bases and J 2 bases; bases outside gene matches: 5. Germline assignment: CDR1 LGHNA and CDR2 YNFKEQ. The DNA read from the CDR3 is TGTGCCAGCAGCCAAGATCAGGGACTAGCTACCTACGAG. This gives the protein CASSQDQGLATYE. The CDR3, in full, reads CASSQDQGLATYEQYF.

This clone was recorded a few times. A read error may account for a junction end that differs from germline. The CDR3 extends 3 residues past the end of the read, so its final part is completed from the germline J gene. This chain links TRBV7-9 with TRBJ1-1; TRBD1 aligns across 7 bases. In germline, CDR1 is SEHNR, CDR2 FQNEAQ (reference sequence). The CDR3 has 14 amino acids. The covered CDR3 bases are TGTTCCAGCAGCTTCGGGGACAGAGGCACTGAA. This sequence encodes CSSSFGDRGTE. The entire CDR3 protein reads CSSSFGDRGTEAFF.

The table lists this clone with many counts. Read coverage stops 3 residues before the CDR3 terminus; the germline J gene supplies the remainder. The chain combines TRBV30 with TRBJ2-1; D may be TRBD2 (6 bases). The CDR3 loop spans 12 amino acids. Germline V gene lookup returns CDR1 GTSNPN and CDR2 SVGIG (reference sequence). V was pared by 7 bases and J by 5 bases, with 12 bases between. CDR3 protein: CASTRGHNEQFF. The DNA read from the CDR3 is TGTGCCTCTACGCGGGGACACAATGAG. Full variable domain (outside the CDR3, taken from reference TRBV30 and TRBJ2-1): SQTIHQWPATLVQPVGSPLSLECTVEGTSNPNLYWYRQAAGRGLQLLFYSVGIGQISSEVPQNLSASRPQDRQFILSSKKLLLSDSGFYLCASTRGHNEQFFGPGTRLTVL.

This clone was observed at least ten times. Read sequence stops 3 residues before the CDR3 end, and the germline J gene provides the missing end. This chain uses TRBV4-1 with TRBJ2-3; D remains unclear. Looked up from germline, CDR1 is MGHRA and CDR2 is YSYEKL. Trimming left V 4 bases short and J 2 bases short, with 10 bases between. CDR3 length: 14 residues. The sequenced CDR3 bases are TGCGCCAGCAGCCGTCCAGGAACCACAGATACG. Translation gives CASSRPGTTDT. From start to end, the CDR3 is CASSRPGTTDTQYF.

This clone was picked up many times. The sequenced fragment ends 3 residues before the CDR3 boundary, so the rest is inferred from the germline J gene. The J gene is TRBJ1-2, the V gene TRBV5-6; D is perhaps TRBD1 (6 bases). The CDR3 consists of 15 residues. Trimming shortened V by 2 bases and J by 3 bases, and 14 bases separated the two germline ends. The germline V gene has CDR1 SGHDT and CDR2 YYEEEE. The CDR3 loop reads CASSLFEGTYYGYTF. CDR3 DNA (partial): TGTGCCAGCAGCTTATTCGAGGGGACATACTATGGC.

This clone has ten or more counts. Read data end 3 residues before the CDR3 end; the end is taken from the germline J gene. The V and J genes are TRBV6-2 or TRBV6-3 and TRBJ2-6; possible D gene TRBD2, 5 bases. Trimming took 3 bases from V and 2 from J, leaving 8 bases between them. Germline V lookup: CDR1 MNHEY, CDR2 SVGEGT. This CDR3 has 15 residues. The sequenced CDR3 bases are TGTGCCAGCAGTTATCTCGGGGCTGGGGCCAACGTC. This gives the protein CASSYLGAGANV. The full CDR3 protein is CASSYLGAGANVLTF.

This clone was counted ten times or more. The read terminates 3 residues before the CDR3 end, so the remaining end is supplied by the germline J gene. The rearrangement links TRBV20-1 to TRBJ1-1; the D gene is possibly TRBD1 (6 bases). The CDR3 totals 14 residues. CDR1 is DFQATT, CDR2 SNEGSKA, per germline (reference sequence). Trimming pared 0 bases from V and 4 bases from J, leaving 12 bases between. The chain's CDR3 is CSARDQGMGTEAFF. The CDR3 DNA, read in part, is TGCAGTGCTAGAGATCAGGGGATGGGCACTGAA.

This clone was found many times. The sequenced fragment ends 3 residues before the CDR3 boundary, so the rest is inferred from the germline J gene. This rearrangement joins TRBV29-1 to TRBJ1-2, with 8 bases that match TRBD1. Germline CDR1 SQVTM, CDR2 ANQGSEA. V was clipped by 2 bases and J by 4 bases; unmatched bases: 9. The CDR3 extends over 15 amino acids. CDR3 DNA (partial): TGCAGCGTTGAATGGACAGGGAACTTGAGCTATGGC. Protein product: CSVEWTGNLSYG. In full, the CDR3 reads CSVEWTGNLSYGYTF.

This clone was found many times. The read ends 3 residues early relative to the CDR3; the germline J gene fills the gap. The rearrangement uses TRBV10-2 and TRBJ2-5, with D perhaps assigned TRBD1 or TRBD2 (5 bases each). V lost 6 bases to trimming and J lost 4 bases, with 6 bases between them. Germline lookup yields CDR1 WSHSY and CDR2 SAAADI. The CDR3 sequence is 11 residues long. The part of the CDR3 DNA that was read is TGCGCCAGCAGGAGGGGAGAGACC. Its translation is CASRRGET. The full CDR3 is CASRRGETQYF.

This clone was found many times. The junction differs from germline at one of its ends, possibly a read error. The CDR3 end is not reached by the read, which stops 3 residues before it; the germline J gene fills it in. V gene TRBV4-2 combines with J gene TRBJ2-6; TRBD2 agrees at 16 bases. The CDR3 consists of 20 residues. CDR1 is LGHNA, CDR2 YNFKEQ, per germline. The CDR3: CASSRPGTSGGAVGADVLTF. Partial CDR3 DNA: TGTGCCAGCAGCCGTCCCGGGACTAGCGGGGGGGCCGTTGGGGCCGACGTC.

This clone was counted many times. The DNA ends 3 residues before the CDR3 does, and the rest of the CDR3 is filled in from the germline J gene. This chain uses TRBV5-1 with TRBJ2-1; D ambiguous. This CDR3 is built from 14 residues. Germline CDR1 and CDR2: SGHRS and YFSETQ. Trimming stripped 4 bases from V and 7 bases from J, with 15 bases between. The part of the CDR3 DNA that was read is TGCGCCAGCAGCCTAGGTCTCCCGCGAAATGAG. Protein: CASSLGLPRNE. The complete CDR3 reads CASSLGLPRNEQFF.

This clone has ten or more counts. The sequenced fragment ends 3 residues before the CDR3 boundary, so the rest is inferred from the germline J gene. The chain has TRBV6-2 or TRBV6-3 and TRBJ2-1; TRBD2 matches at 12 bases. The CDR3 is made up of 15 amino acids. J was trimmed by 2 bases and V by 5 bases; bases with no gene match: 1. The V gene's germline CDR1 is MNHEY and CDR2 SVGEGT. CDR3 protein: CASSLAGGPYNEQFF. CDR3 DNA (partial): TGTGCCAGCAGTCTAGCGGGGGGGCCCTACAATGAG.

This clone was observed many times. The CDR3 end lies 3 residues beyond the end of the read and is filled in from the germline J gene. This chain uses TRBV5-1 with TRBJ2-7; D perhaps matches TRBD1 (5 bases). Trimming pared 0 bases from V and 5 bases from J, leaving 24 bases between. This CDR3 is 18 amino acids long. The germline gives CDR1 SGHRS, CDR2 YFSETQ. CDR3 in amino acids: CASSLVPSQGEKGNEQYF. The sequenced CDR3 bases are TGCGCCAGCAGCTTGGTCCCCTCCCAGGGCGAAAAGGGGAACGAG.

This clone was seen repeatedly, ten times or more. The CDR3 bases that were read are TGTGCCAGCAGTGGGAGACCGGGACAGGGAGGCACTGAA. As protein: CASSGRPGQGGTE. The whole CDR3 sequence reads CASSGRPGQGGTEAFF. This chain links TRBV6-1 with TRBJ1-1, with 9 bases aligning to TRBD1. The read finishes 3 residues shy of the CDR3 end, and the germline J gene is used to complete it. V trimming: 4 bases; J trimming: 4 bases; junction bases outside the gene matches: 10. The CDR3 has 16 residues. Per germline, CDR1 MNHNS and CDR2 SASEGT.

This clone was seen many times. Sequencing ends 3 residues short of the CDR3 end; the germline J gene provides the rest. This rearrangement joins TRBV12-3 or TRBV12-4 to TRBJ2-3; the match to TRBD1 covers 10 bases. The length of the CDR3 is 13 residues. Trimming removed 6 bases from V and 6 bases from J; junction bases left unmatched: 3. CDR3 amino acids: CASRRQGADTQYF. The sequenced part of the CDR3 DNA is TGTGCCAGCAGACGACAGGGGGCCGATACG.

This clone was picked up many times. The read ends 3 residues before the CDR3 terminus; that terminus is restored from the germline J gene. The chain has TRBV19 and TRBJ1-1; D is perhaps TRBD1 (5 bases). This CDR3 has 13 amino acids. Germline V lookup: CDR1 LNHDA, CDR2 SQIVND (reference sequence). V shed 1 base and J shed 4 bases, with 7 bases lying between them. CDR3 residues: CASSIAGSTEAFF. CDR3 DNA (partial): TGTGCCAGTAGTATAGCAGGGTCCACTGAA.